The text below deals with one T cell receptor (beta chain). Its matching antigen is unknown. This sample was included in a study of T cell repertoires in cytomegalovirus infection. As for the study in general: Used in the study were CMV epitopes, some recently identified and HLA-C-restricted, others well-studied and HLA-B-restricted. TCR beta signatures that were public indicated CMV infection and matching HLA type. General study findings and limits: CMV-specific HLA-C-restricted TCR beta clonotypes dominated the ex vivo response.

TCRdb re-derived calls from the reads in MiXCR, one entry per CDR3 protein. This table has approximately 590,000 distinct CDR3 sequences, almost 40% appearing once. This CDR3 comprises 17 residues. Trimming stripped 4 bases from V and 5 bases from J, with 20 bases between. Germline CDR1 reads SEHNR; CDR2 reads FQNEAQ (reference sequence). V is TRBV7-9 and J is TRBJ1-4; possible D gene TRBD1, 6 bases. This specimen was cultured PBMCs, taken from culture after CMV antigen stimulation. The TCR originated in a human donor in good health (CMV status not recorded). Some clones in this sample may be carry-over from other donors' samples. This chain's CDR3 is CASSSGTGNRANEKLFF. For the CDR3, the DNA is TGTGCCAGCAGCTCCGGAACCGGTAACAGGGCCAATGAAAAACTGTTTTTT.